This T cell receptor (beta chain) was observed in a study of T cells in Graves' hyperthyroidism and ophthalmopathy. Researchers took RNA transcripts and amplified the TCR beta CDR3 regions from them. TCR CDR3 regions were first amplified by RT-PCR with HTBI primers. TCRdb redid the calling of the multiplex PCR reads with MiXCR, one entry per CDR3 protein. The sample lists 300,000 to 450,000 distinct CDR3 sequences; about 13% were seen once. This clonotype was found a few times. Aged 18 to 65, the patients had hyperthyroidism that was newly diagnosed and had lasted under 2 months. 8.5 to 10 ml of fresh peripheral blood supplied the PBMCs. Germline V lookup: CDR1 DFQATT, CDR2 SNEGSKA (reference sequence). This CDR3 is 14 amino acids long. V dropped 3 bases and J dropped 0 bases, with 9 bases sitting between them.

The clonotype comes from a man between 25 and 39 years old with Graves' hyperthyroidism that later progressed to Graves' ophthalmopathy. This chain connects TRBV20-1 to TRBJ1-5; D is ambiguous. Sequences were obtained from blood. In DNA, the CDR3 is TGCAGTGCTAGTGAGGTAAATAGCAATCAGCCCCAGCATTTT. Amino acids: CSASEVNSNQPQHF.